This T cell receptor beta chain was sequenced during a study of early T cells in non-severe SARS-CoV-2 infection. Study at large: Sequenced material consisted of bulk RNA (from unsorted whole blood), and chains were unpaired.

Attached unique molecular identifiers marked individual cDNA molecules. A single record per CDR3 protein comes from TCRdb applying MiXCR to the 5' RACE reads. The sample lists about 76,000 distinct CDR3 sequences, about 11% occurring once. The study, taken as a whole, reports: A preference for anti-spike CD8 responses marked VDJdb matching, which missed private and CD4 specificities.

This clonotype was seen repeatedly, ten times or more. Antigen specificity is unknown. Specimen: whole blood. The receptor comes from an adult who was a healthcare worker with PCR-confirmed SARS-CoV-2 infection or an uninfected control (not recorded which).

In nucleotides, the CDR3 is TGTGCCAGCAGTAGGGGGAACTATGGCTACACCTTC. Translated, it gives CASSRGNYGYTF. The gene calls are TRBV6-5 and TRBJ1-2; D is perhaps TRBD1 (6 bases). Germline V gene sequence: CDR1 MNHEY, CDR2 SVGAGI. The length of the CDR3 is 12 residues. V was pared by 5 bases and J by 2 bases, with 6 bases between.